The 32 T cell receptor beta chains below come from one sample, sequenced in a study of neoadjuvant nivolumab and ipilimumab in lung cancer. The data were produced by immunoSEQ multiplex PCR, yet TCRdb's version contains in-frame clones alone and is incomplete. Of over 15,000 clones detected, approximately 76% appear once; the ten largest clones hold about 8%. The sequenced sample was tumor tissue, obtained after neoadjuvant nivolumab, alone or with ipilimumab, at or shortly before surgery. Every receptor here comes from an adult with non-small cell lung cancer.

The rearrangement links TRBV4-2 to TRBJ1-6; D uncertain. V lost 1 base and J lost 7, with 14 bases in between. The CDR3 has 16 residues. Germline V gives CDR1 LGHNA, CDR2 YNFKEQ. The CDR3 here is CASSQGSSSANSPLHF. CDR3 in DNA: TGTGCCAGCAGCCAAGGGAGTTCCAGCGCAAATTCACCCCTCCACTTT.

The chain employs TRBV9 and TRBJ2-5; D remains ambiguous. V lost 4 bases and J 4 bases, leaving 14 bases between the germline ends. Germline V gives CDR1 SGDLS, CDR2 YYNGEE. This CDR3 has 14 residues. This chain's CDR3 is CASSSLGSGETQYF. DNA for the CDR3: TGTGCCAGCAGCTCTTTGGGGTCAGGAGAGACCCAGTACTTC.

This clone has just a few counts. The V call is TRBV30, the J call TRBJ1-1; D not certain. The CDR3 is 13 residues long. Germline values: CDR1 GTSNPN, CDR2 SVGIG (reference sequence). Trimming shortened V by 1 base and J by 8 bases, and 14 bases separated the two germline ends. CDR3 nucleotides: TGTGCCTGGAGTGGGAAGGCCCGATTCGAAGCTTTCTTT. It codes for CAWSGKARFEAFF.

The chain employs TRBV5-6 and TRBJ1-6, with D perhaps TRBD1 (5 bases). CDR1 SGHDT and CDR2 YYEEEE come from the germline V gene. This CDR3 comprises 15 residues. The V end was cut by 1 base, the J end by 7 bases, with 12 bases between. The CDR3 reads CASSLYQGSNSPLHF. The CDR3, as DNA: TGTGCCAGCAGCTTGTATCAGGGAAGCAATTCACCCCTCCACTTT.

This chain links TRBV11-2 with TRBJ2-1; TRBD2 agrees at 10 bases. V shed 4 bases, J shed 6 bases, and the junction held 9 bases outside the gene matches. The CDR3 extends over 16 amino acids. Germline values: CDR1 SGHAT, CDR2 FQNNGV. In DNA, the CDR3 is TGTGCCAGCAGCTGGCGAGCGGGGGGGCTTGGCAATGAGCAGTTCTTC. Translating gives CASSWRAGGLGNEQFF.

This clone has a single count. The CDR3 does not close with the conserved phenylalanine or tryptophan, likely indicating a read error. CDR3 DNA: TGCGCCAGCAGCTTGGACAGGGGGGGGGAAGGCTACACCTCC. It codes for CASSLDRGGEGYTS. This rearrangement joins TRBV5-1 to TRBJ1-2; 8 bases are a match to TRBD1. CDR1 is SGHRS and CDR2 is YFSETQ in the germline V gene. This CDR3 spans 14 amino acids. The V gene end was trimmed by 0 bases and the J gene end by 8 bases; junction bases not matched to a gene: 6.

This clone appeared once. The chain has TRBV2 and TRBJ2-3; a possible D gene is TRBD2 (6 bases). The CDR3 totals 14 residues. V lost 2 bases and J lost 2, with 8 bases in between. Germline V gene lookup returns CDR1 SNHLY and CDR2 FYNNEI. This CDR3 reads CASSESGVTDTQYF. The CDR3 DNA is TGTGCCAGCAGTGAATCGGGGGTCACAGATACGCAGTATTTT. Using reference TRBV2 and TRBJ2-3 for the parts outside the CDR3, the full variable domain is EPEVTQTPSHQVTQMGQEVILRCVPISNHLYFYWYRQILGQKVEFLVSFYNNEISEKSEIFDDQFSVERPDGSNFTLKIRSTKLEDSAMYFCASSESGVTDTQYFGPGTRLTVL.

The CDR3 nucleotides are TGTGCCAGCAGCCGACAGCACTATAATTCACCCCTCCACTTT. Protein product: CASSRQHYNSPLHF. This rearrangement joins TRBV7-8 to TRBJ1-6; D might be TRBD1 (5 bases). With 5 bases removed from V and 3 bases from J, the gap between germline ends came to 8 bases. The V gene's germline CDR1 is SGHVS and CDR2 FQNEAQ. This CDR3 is built from 14 residues.

This clone was seen a handful of times. The chain is built from TRBV10-3 and TRBJ2-1; D possibly corresponds to TRBD2 (5 bases). The germline V and J ends were trimmed by 0 bases and 9 bases, with 9 bases remaining between them. This CDR3 is 13 amino acids long. The germline V gene has CDR1 ENHRY and CDR2 SYGVKD. The CDR3, as DNA: TGTGCCATCAGTGAGTCCGTGGGGAGTGAGCAGTTCTTC. It specifies CAISESVGSEQFF.

The chain couples TRBV6-1 to TRBJ1-2, with D uncertain. Germline assignment: CDR1 MNHNS and CDR2 SASEGT. The germline V and J ends were trimmed by 7 bases and 2 bases, with 8 bases remaining between them. The CDR3 is 12 residues long. CDR3: CASNNPNYGYTF. The CDR3, as DNA: TGTGCCAGCAATAATCCAAACTATGGCTACACCTTC.

This sequence joins TRBV7-8 and TRBJ1-4, with D perhaps TRBD1 (6 bases). The ends were cut back, 2 bases at V and 8 bases at J, with 12 bases in the middle. Germline V gene lookup returns CDR1 SGHVS and CDR2 FQNEAQ. The CDR3 has 14 amino acids. The DNA of the CDR3 is TGTGCCAGCAGCTTAAGGGGGTGGGACGAAAAACTGTTTTTT. It translates to CASSLRGWDEKLFF.

A single count supports this clone. The V gene is TRBV6-1, the J gene TRBJ1-2, with D perhaps TRBD1 (5 bases). Trimming cost V 4 bases and J 3 bases, with 12 bases left between them. CDR3 size: 14 residues. CDR1 is MNHNS, CDR2 SASEGT, per germline. Here the CDR3 reads CASSGRGTDYGYTF. The CDR3 region has the DNA TGTGCCAGCAGTGGTCGGGGGACGGACTATGGCTACACCTTC.

The chain carries TRBV7-2 and TRBJ2-7; D perhaps matches TRBD1 (5 bases). Per the germline V gene, CDR1 is SGHTA and CDR2 is FQGNSA. The CDR3 covers 15 residues. V shed 4 bases and J shed 5 bases, with 18 bases lying between them. This CDR3 is CASSSWGLRSDEQYF. For the CDR3, the DNA is TGTGCCAGCAGCTCCTGGGGCCTCCGAAGCGACGAGCAGTACTTC.

The chain's CDR3 is CASSRRGTPNEKLFF. In DNA, the CDR3 is TGTGCCAGCAGCCGGCGGGGCACCCCTAATGAAAAACTGTTTTTT. The chain carries TRBV11-1 and TRBJ1-4; D might be TRBD1 (5 bases). Trimming stripped 5 bases from V and 3 bases from J, with 13 bases between. Germline V CDR1 and CDR2: SGHAT, FQDESV (reference sequence). The CDR3 sequence is 15 residues long.

The chain links TRBV7-2 to TRBJ1-5; TRBD1 matches at 8 bases. This CDR3 spans 15 amino acids. Germline CDR1 SGHTA, CDR2 FQGNSA. V trimming: 4 bases; J trimming: 6 bases; junction bases outside the gene matches: 8. The CDR3 region has the DNA TGTGCCAGCAGCTACCAGGGGGCTAGGAGTCAGCCCCAGCATTTT. Amino acid sequence: CASSYQGARSQPQHF.

As for this clone: Germline and junction disagree at one end, which may indicate a read error. The chain uses TRBV5-4 and TRBJ1-4; D gene ambiguous. CDR1 is SGHNT, CDR2 YYREEE, per germline (reference sequence). The CDR3 consists of 11 residues. The CDR3 loop reads CASSYGSISVF. CDR3 in DNA: TGTGCCAGCAGCTATGGATCTATCAGCGTTTTT. Supplemented by reference TRBV5-4 and TRBJ1-4, the full variable domain reads ETGVTQSPTHLIKTRGQQVTLRCSSQSGHNTVSWYQQALGQGPQFIFQYYREEENGRGNFPPRFSGLQFPNYSSELNVNALELDDSALYLCASSYGSISVFGSGTQLSVL.

The V call is TRBV5-6, the J call TRBJ1-6; 7 bases line up with TRBD1. V lost 0 bases and J lost 11; bases outside the gene matches: 5. Per the germline V gene, CDR1 is SGHDT and CDR2 is YYEEEE. This CDR3 is 14 amino acids long. CDR3 nucleotide sequence: TGTGCCAGCAGCTTGGCACAGGGGCAGACACCCCTCCACTTT. It codes for CASSLAQGQTPLHF.

In its sample, this clone was seen a few times. This sequence joins TRBV6-6 and TRBJ1-6; 7 bases align to TRBD1. The CDR3 is made up of 16 amino acids. Per the germline V gene, CDR1 is MNHNY and CDR2 is SVGAGI (reference sequence). Unmatched junction bases numbered 12, after V lost 5 bases and J lost 8 bases. This CDR3 reads CASSRQGSGIYSPLHF. CDR3 sequence (DNA): TGTGCCAGCAGTCGACAGGGCTCTGGTATTTATTCACCCCTCCACTTT.

There are a few counts of this clone. The chain recombines TRBV5-5 with TRBJ2-2; 11 nucleotides line up with TRBD1. V shed 1 base and J 6 bases; nucleotides not matched to a gene: 5. This CDR3 is built from 16 residues. Germline CDR1 and CDR2: SGHKS and YYEKEE (reference sequence). CDR3 sequence: CASSLFSGQGAGELFF. The DNA of the CDR3 is TGTGCCAGCAGCTTGTTTTCGGGACAGGGGGCCGGGGAGCTGTTTTTT.

The CDR3 spells CASSLMWSSYEQYF. For the CDR3, the DNA is TGTGCCAGCAGCTTAATGTGGAGCTCCTACGAGCAGTACTTC. The chain uses TRBV11-2 and TRBJ2-7; no clear D gene. The germline V gene has CDR1 SGHAT and CDR2 FQNNGV. Trimming stripped 2 bases from V and 0 bases from J, with 8 bases between. The CDR3 loop spans 14 amino acids.

The V call is TRBV7-2, the J call TRBJ1-1; 10 bases fit TRBD1. Trimming removed 0 bases from V and 4 bases from J; junction bases left unmatched: 5. Germline-derived CDR1 and CDR2 are SGHTA and FQGNSA. This CDR3 region has 16 residues. The CDR3 DNA is TGTGCCAGCAGCTTAGCCCCGGGACAGGGGAGCACTGAAGCTTTCTTT. This codes for CASSLAPGQGSTEAFF.

This clone was seen more than once but under ten times. V is TRBV7-2 and J is TRBJ2-3, with D possibly being TRBD1 or TRBD2 (7 bases each). Trimming pared 9 bases from V and 1 base from J, leaving 14 bases between. Germline lookup yields CDR1 SGHTA and CDR2 FQGNSA. The CDR3 has 14 residues. Written as DNA, the CDR3 is TGTGCCAGTTGTCAGGGGGGGGGCACAGATACGCAGTATTTT. It codes for CASCQGGGTDTQYF.

This rearrangement joins TRBV7-9 to TRBJ2-7, with D perhaps TRBD1 (6 bases). The CDR3 is made up of 14 amino acids. Germline lookup yields CDR1 SEHNR and CDR2 FQNEAQ (reference sequence). Trimming took 1 base from V and 2 from J, leaving 9 bases between them. Here the CDR3 DNA reads TGTGCCAGCAGCTTAGGACAGGTACCCTACGAGCAGTACTTC. Amino acid sequence: CASSLGQVPYEQYF. The whole variable domain, filled in from reference TRBV7-9 and TRBJ2-7, reads DTGVSQNPRHKITKRGQNVTFRCDPISEHNRLYWYRQTLGQGPEFLTYFQNEAQLEKSRLLSDRFSAERPKGSFSTLEIQRTEQGDSAMYLCASSLGQVPYEQYFGPGTRLTVT.

The rearrangement uses TRBV5-5 and TRBJ2-1; 9 bases align to TRBD2. The trim removed 7 bases at V and 7 bases at J, leaving 15 bases unmatched. CDR3 length equals 16 residues. The germline V gene encodes CDR1 SGHKS and CDR2 YYEKEE (reference sequence). CDR3 sequence: CASALEGLALPNEQFF. The DNA for the CDR3 is TGTGCCAGCGCCCTTGAGGGACTAGCTCTTCCAAATGAGCAGTTCTTC.

The chain couples TRBV14 to TRBJ2-7; a weak D match, TRBD2 (5 bases). Trimming cost V 0 bases and J 2 bases, with 11 bases left between them. The CDR3 extends over 15 amino acids. Looked up from germline, CDR1 is SGHDN and CDR2 is FVKESK. The CDR3 DNA sequence: TGTGCCAGCAGCCAAGATCCCGGGGTCGCCTACGAGCAGTACTTC. It specifies CASSQDPGVAYEQYF.

The CDR3 region has the DNA TGTGCCTGGAGTGTGGCCACCGGGACCTTCACAGATACGCAGTATTTT. It specifies CAWSVATGTFTDTQYF. The rearrangement uses TRBV30 and TRBJ2-3, with D possibly being TRBD1 or TRBD2 (5 bases each). The CDR3 length is 16 residues. The V and J ends lost 0 bases and 2 bases respectively, with 15 bases between them. CDR1 is GTSNPN and CDR2 is SVGIG in the germline V gene (reference sequence).

The chain employs TRBV6-5 and TRBJ1-6, with D unclear. V was cut by 6 bases and J by 7 bases, with 16 bases left in between. The CDR3 length is 15 residues. Germline V gene lookup returns CDR1 MNHEY and CDR2 SVGAGI. The CDR3 DNA sequence: TGTGCCAGCAGCTCCCGGCCAGAACCGAATTCACCCCTCCACTTT. Its translation: CASSSRPEPNSPLHF.

The chain employs TRBV5-4 and TRBJ2-1; 12 bases are shared with TRBD2. CDR3 length equals 16 residues. CDR1 and CDR2 from the germline V gene are SGHNT and YYREEE (reference sequence). V lost 4 bases and J lost 1; bases outside the gene matches: 3. CDR3 sequence: CASSILAGGSYNEQFF. CDR3 DNA: TGTGCCAGCAGCATTCTAGCGGGGGGGTCCTACAATGAGCAGTTCTTC.

A few counts support this clone. This chain connects TRBV4-3 to TRBJ1-2, with 7 bases matching TRBD1. CDR3 length: 15 amino acids. Per the germline V gene, CDR1 is LGHNA and CDR2 is YSLEER. With 3 bases clipped from V and 7 bases from J, the junction kept 11 bases outside the gene matches. CDR3 coding DNA: TGCGCCAGCAGCCACAGGAGGGAGGGGGCGGGTGGCTACACCTTC. It encodes CASSHRREGAGGYTF.

The chain is built from TRBV27 and TRBJ2-5; TRBD2 matches 7 bases. Germline CDR1 and CDR2: MNHEY and SMNVEV (reference sequence). The length of the CDR3 is 13 residues. V lost 10 bases to trimming and J lost 3 bases; unmatched junction nucleotides: 8. The chain's CDR3 is CATMNSGEETQYF. The CDR3 DNA is TGTGCCACCATGAACAGCGGGGAAGAGACCCAGTACTTC.

In this sample, this clone turned up a few times. The chain links TRBV19 to TRBJ1-1; weak D call: TRBD1 (6 bases). Deletions cut 2 bases from V and 4 bases from J, with 8 bases between. From germline, CDR1 is LNHDA and CDR2 SQIVND (reference sequence). CDR3 length: 13 residues. CDR3 nucleotide sequence: TGTGCCAGTAGTATACAGGGGAGCACTGAAGCTTTCTTT. This gives the protein CASSIQGSTEAFF. Looking up the rest from reference TRBV19 and TRBJ1-1 gives the full variable domain: DGGITQSPKYLFRKEGQNVTLSCEQNLNHDAMYWYRQDPGQGLRLIYYSQIVNDFQKGDIAEGYSVSREKKESFPLTVTSAQKNPTAFYLCASSIQGSTEAFFGQGTRLTVV.

The V gene is TRBV21-1, the J gene TRBJ2-2; the D call of TRBD2 is as the table states it, not checked on the DNA. TRBV21-1 represents a pseudogene. This CDR3 region has 16 residues. CDR3 amino acids: CASSKEQRSNTGELFF. Here the CDR3 DNA reads TGTGCCAGCAGCAAAGAACAGCGGTCGAACACCGGGGAGCTGTTTTTT.